This T cell receptor (beta chain) is drawn from a study of T cell changes during pregnancy in multiple sclerosis (dated by TCRdb to about 2019). For context, the study as a whole: In women with multiple sclerosis, the researchers looked at how the T cell repertoire shifted as pregnancy progressed.

The protocol used for the library was the immunoSEQ multiplex PCR assay. This immuneACCESS table, as held by TCRdb, lists in-frame sequences with V and J called but not all clones. Of the missing ones, under half trace to an unresolved V gene in checked studies; the others have no known cause. Across this sample there are nearly 70,000 clones, with 90% to 95% seen only once. 1.1% to 1.5% of the sample is held by the ten biggest clonotypes. The CDR3 holds 11 amino acids from the cysteine to the phenylalanine. Of all the DNA, just the CDR3 is kept, 33 bases in frame from base 1. Trimming at the junction amounts to 4 bases on V and 5 bases on J, and the germline ends lie 8 bases apart. The germline V gene encodes CDR1 DFQATT and CDR2 SNEGSKA (reference sequence). As regards this clone: It has no known antigen specificity. The record has no base qualities; no much larger clone is one base away.

In this chain, TRBV20-1 is recombined with TRBJ1-1; TRBD1 is possibly the D segment (5 matching bases). The sample in question was peripheral blood, obtained in the second trimester of pregnancy. This clonotype originated in a female donor in good health, enrolled as a control in a pregnancy study. CDR3 reads: CSAIRVTEAFF. The nucleotide sequence is given as TGCAGTGCTATCAGGGTTACTGAAGCTTTCTTT.